This TCR beta chain came from a study of OX40 agonist ivuxolimab in advanced cancers. Study overall: Enrolled patients in dose escalation had cancers that were hepatocellular carcinoma, melanoma, renal cell or head and neck cancer.

The germline V and J ends were trimmed by 4 bases and 2 bases, with 12 bases remaining between them. In germline, CDR1 is SGHVS, CDR2 FQNEAQ. The CDR3 sequence is 14 residues long. The method was immunoSEQ multiplex PCR; TCRdb's version includes in-frame clones alone and lacks a portion of them. The data contain under 60,000 clones, just under 90% of them seen just once; the ten biggest clones take up less than 6%. This material consisted of CD4+ or CD8+ T cells sorted from blood, taken in a trial of the OX40 agonist ivuxolimab. This sequence originates from an adult with an advanced solid tumor such as melanoma, head and neck, liver or kidney cancer. The genes are TRBV7-8 and TRBJ2-7; D is perhaps TRBD2 (5 bases). In DNA form, the CDR3 reads TGTGCCAGCAGCTCCACCGGGATTGCCTACGAGCAGTACTTC. Amino acids: CASSSTGIAYEQYF.